This T cell receptor beta chain was recovered during a study of T cells in Graves' hyperthyroidism and ophthalmopathy. What was amplified from RNA transcripts were TCR beta CDR3 regions. The HTBI primer set served for first-round RT-PCR of the TCR CDR3. TCRdb recomputed calls from the multiplex PCR reads with MiXCR, one row per CDR3 protein. The sample shows about 320,000 distinct CDR3 sequences, approximately 15% of them seen only once. General study findings and limits: The majority of expanded thyroid clonotypes above 0.001 also appeared in blood. The model identified upcoming ophthalmopathy a median approximately six months ahead of onset.

This CDR3 has 11 residues. The germline V gene has CDR1 KGHDR and CDR2 SFDVKD. Trimming took 9 bases from V and 5 from J, leaving 8 bases between them. It was uncontrolled infection, other autoimmune disease, pregnancy or lactation that excluded patients. PBMCs were sourced from more than 9 ml fresh peripheral blood. In the case of this clonotype: Its antigen is currently unknown.

The TCR comes from a man aged 25 to 40 with Graves' hyperthyroidism. Sequencing used blood. J is TRBJ2-3 and V is TRBV24-1; unclear D gene. The DNA for the CDR3 is TGTGCCACCGGGCGTGAAGATACGCAGTATTTT. Protein product: CATGREDTQYF.